The entry that follows covers one TCR beta chain sequence. This sample was included in a study of shared clonotypes between healthy human individuals. Profiling relied on immunoSEQ multiplex PCR, and the TCRdb table lists in-frame clones only, not all of them. The sample holds some 2,000,000 clones, approximately 94% seen once. CD45RO-negative, CCR7-positively selected cells formed the naive CD8 fraction, excluding terminally differentiated effector memory CD45RA+ cells. Trimming took 7 bases from V and 5 from J; bases not matched to a gene: 17. This CDR3 is built from 17 residues. The germline CDR1 and CDR2 sequences are SEHNR and FQNEAQ (reference sequence).

The sequence derives from a man younger than 35 in good health. Material: naive CD8+ T cells sorted from blood. The chain couples TRBV7-9 to TRBJ2-7; 10 nucleotides line up with TRBD2. CDR3 nucleotides: TGTGCCAGCACCACAGGGGCTAGCGGGAGAGACCGCCACGAGCAGTACTTC. This sequence encodes CASTTGASGRDRHEQYF.